The 29 T cell receptor beta chains listed next were all sequenced from one sample in a study of cytomegalovirus exposure and HLA in healthy donors. The study ran its PCR with 60 Vbeta and 13 Jbeta primers. Clones were sequenced by immunoSEQ multiplex PCR, and TCRdb holds only the in-frame ones, with some missing. Of around 120,000 clones in the sample, approximately 80% were seen once. Sequences were obtained from PBMCs. The receptor set was obtained from a woman aged 40 to 50 in good health and CMV-seronegative.

In nucleotides, the CDR3 is TGTGCCGCGGGGGAGCGGGGTTACCAAGAGACCCAGTACTTC. Protein: CAAGERGYQETQYF. The chain employs TRBV11-2 and TRBJ2-5, with 7 bases fitting TRBD2. CDR1 SGHAT and CDR2 FQNNGV come from the germline V gene. V lost 11 bases and J lost 0; bases outside the gene matches: 9. There are 14 residues in the CDR3. Full variable domain (missing parts from reference TRBV11-2 and TRBJ2-5): EAGVAQSPRYKIIEKRQSVAFWCNPISGHATLYWYQQILGQGPKLLIQFQNNGVVDDSQLPKDRFSAERLKGVDSTLKIQPAKLEDSAVYLCAAGERGYQETQYFGPGTRLLVL.

This clone was seen a few times. The J gene is TRBJ2-7, the V gene TRBV30; TRBD1 aligns across 8 bases. Germline CDR1 and CDR2: GTSNPN and SVGIG (reference sequence). V shed 0 bases, J shed 0 bases, and the junction held 1 base outside the gene matches. This CDR3 is built from 14 residues. The CDR3 reads CAWSVQGDSYEQYF. CDR3 in DNA: TGTGCCTGGAGTGTACAGGGGGACTCCTACGAGCAGTACTTC.

The rearrangement links TRBV2 to TRBJ1-4; D gene uncertain. There are 17 residues in the CDR3. V dropped 1 base and J dropped 8 bases, with 20 bases sitting between them. From germline, CDR1 is SNHLY and CDR2 FYNNEI. CDR3 region: CASSEGAGVAIWEKLFF. CDR3 bases: TGTGCCAGCAGTGAAGGGGCAGGTGTTGCGATCTGGGAAAAACTGTTTTTT.

The V and J genes are TRBV5-1 and TRBJ1-5, with TRBD1 matching over 9 bases. The V and J ends lost 4 bases and 1 base, in that order; junction bases with no gene match: 3. Per germline, CDR1 SGHRS and CDR2 YFSETQ. CDR3 length: 15 amino acids. This CDR3 reads CASSAGTGSNQPQHF. The DNA for the CDR3 is TGCGCCAGCAGCGCCGGGACAGGGAGCAATCAGCCCCAGCATTTT.

This clone was seen a single time. The chain couples TRBV28 to TRBJ2-5; 9 nucleotides line up with TRBD1. The J call is in doubt because the DNA end fits TRBJ2-7 better. The V gene's germline CDR1 is MDHEN and CDR2 SYDVKM. The CDR3 loop spans 15 amino acids. CDR3 sequence: CASRTPTGGFDEQYF. Written as DNA, the CDR3 is TGTGCCAGCAGAACCCCGACAGGGGGGTTTGACGAGCAGTACTTC.

The J gene is TRBJ2-3, the V gene TRBV9; 8 bases line up with TRBD2. The germline V gene has CDR1 SGDLS and CDR2 YYNGEE. The V and J ends lost 0 bases and 4 bases, in that order; junction bases with no gene match: 4. The CDR3 contains 15 residues. The CDR3 loop is CASSVAGGPADTQYF. CDR3 sequence (DNA): TGTGCCAGCAGCGTAGCGGGAGGGCCCGCAGATACGCAGTATTTT. Full variable domain (outside the CDR3, taken from reference TRBV9 and TRBJ2-3): DSGVTQTPKHLITATGQRVTLRCSPRSGDLSVYWYQQSLDQGLQFLIQYYNGEERAKGNILERFSAQQFPDLHSELNLSSLELGDSALYFCASSVAGGPADTQYFGPGTRLTVL.

The chain recombines TRBV19 with TRBJ2-5; 8 bases map to TRBD2. Germline CDR1 LNHDA, CDR2 SQIVND (reference sequence). The V and J ends lost 5 bases and 3 bases, in that order; junction bases with no gene match: 26. This CDR3 has 21 amino acids. The CDR3 sequence: CASSSPTGKGLGGAGEETQYF. The CDR3, as DNA: TGTGCCAGTAGTTCCCCGACCGGGAAGGGACTAGGAGGGGCGGGGGAAGAGACCCAGTACTTC.

This clone occurred once. The chain recombines TRBV7-9 with TRBJ2-1, with no clear D. V was cut by 1 base and J by 4 bases, with 11 bases left in between. CDR1 and CDR2 (germline): SEHNR, FQNEAQ (reference sequence). The CDR3 has 15 residues. The CDR3: CASSLDDLKYNEQFF. The CDR3 DNA is TGTGCCAGCAGCTTAGATGACTTAAAGTACAATGAGCAGTTCTTC.

V and J are TRBV4-2 and TRBJ1-5; 9 positions agree with TRBD1. The CDR3 extends over 16 amino acids. The V gene end was trimmed by 4 bases and the J gene end by 3 bases; junction bases not matched to a gene: 7. CDR1 is LGHNA and CDR2 is YNFKEQ in the germline V gene. The chain's CDR3 is CASSPTTGGDNQPQHF. The CDR3 nucleotides read TGTGCCAGCAGCCCAACCACAGGGGGCGACAATCAGCCCCAGCATTTT.

This clone was recorded a few times. The gene calls are TRBV2 and TRBJ1-2; 10 bases agree with TRBD1. The CDR3 sequence is 14 residues long. J gave up 6 bases and V 5 bases, and 6 bases lay outside the gene matches. Germline loops: CDR1 SNHLY, CDR2 FYNNEI. The CDR3 here is CASSTSGTGDGYTF. CDR3 in DNA: TGTGCCAGCAGTACCTCAGGGACAGGGGATGGCTACACCTTC.

The chain is built from TRBV13 and TRBJ1-6; 9 bases are a match to TRBD1. Germline V CDR1 and CDR2: PRHDT, FYEKMQ (reference sequence). The CDR3 has 17 residues. V shed 5 bases, J shed 7 bases, and the junction held 12 bases outside the gene matches. For the CDR3, the DNA is TGTGCCAGCAGCCTACTAACAGGGGGCGCCTTGAATTCACCCCTCCACTTT. Amino acids: CASSLLTGGALNSPLHF.

This clone appeared a few times. V usage is TRBV6-4 and J usage is TRBJ2-3, with 11 bases lining up with TRBD2. CDR3 length: 16 residues. CDR1 is MRHNA, CDR2 SNTAGT, per germline. The junction had 5 bases not matched to a gene; V was cut back by 6 bases and J by 0 bases. In nucleotides, the CDR3 is TGTGCCAGCAGACCCCTAGCGGGGGGAAGCACAGATACGCAGTATTTT. Protein product: CASRPLAGGSTDTQYF.

The rearrangement links TRBV15 to TRBJ1-5; D remains ambiguous. Trimming left V 5 bases short and J 2 bases short, with 10 bases between. Germline lookup yields CDR1 LNHNV and CDR2 YYDKDF (reference sequence). This CDR3 is 14 amino acids long. The CDR3 nucleotides are TGTGCCACCAGCTCCGGGATGGGCAATCAGCCCCAGCATTTT. Its protein is CATSSGMGNQPQHF.

The V call is TRBV5-1, the J call TRBJ2-7, with 8 bases lining up with TRBD2. CDR1 is SGHRS and CDR2 is YFSETQ in the germline V gene. The J segment lost 5 bases and the V segment lost 1 base, leaving 5 bases of the junction unmatched. The CDR3 contains 14 residues. The CDR3 nucleotides are TGCGCCAGCAGCTTGAGCGGGGGTGGCGACGAGCAGTACTTC. It codes for CASSLSGGGDEQYF.

This chain connects TRBV7-8 to TRBJ1-1; TRBD1 is a possible D gene (6 bases). CDR1 SGHVS and CDR2 FQNEAQ come from the germline V gene. The CDR3 loop spans 14 amino acids. V was cut by 1 base and J by 6 bases, with 12 bases left in between. This chain's CDR3 is CASSLDRGAAEAFF. The CDR3 DNA reads TGTGCCAGCAGCTTAGATCGGGGGGCGGCTGAAGCTTTCTTT.

The V call is TRBV2, the J call TRBJ1-1, with D perhaps matching TRBD1 (5 bases). CDR3 length: 15 residues. Germline CDR1 and CDR2: SNHLY and FYNNEI. The V and J ends lost 6 bases and 4 bases respectively, with 18 bases between them. The CDR3 is CASSEVSGKVTEAFF. For the CDR3, the DNA is TGTGCCAGCAGCGAGGTTTCAGGGAAGGTCACTGAAGCTTTCTTT.

This clone is a singleton in its sample. V and J are TRBV7-6 and TRBJ2-5; 7 positions agree with TRBD1. The V gene end was trimmed by 4 bases and the J gene end by 5 bases; junction bases not matched to a gene: 10. CDR1 and CDR2 (germline): SGHVS, FNYEAQ. The CDR3 contains 15 residues. Here the CDR3 DNA reads TGTGCCAGCAGCTCCCAACAGGGGAGTCGGGAGACCCAGTACTTC. Amino acid sequence: CASSSQQGSRETQYF.

V gene TRBV19 combines with J gene TRBJ1-1, with 8 bases identical to TRBD1. The CDR3 runs 20 residues. The ends lost 3 bases at V and 6 bases at J; junction bases unmatched: 24. Germline CDR1 is LNHDA and CDR2 is SQIVND (reference sequence). The CDR3 is CASSMRVGATSRDRIAEAFF. The CDR3, as DNA: TGTGCCAGTAGTATGCGGGTTGGGGCAACCTCCCGGGACAGGATTGCTGAAGCTTTCTTT.

The chain combines TRBV6-5 with TRBJ1-3; D unclear. Deletions cut 0 bases from V and 2 bases from J, with 8 bases between. The CDR3 has 15 residues. Per the germline V gene, CDR1 is MNHEY and CDR2 is SVGAGI. The CDR3 DNA sequence: TGTGCCAGCAGTTACTCAGATAGAACTGGAAACACCATATATTTT. Its protein product is CASSYSDRTGNTIYF.

Only one count was recorded for this clone. This chain joins TRBV27 and TRBJ1-2; maybe TRBD1 (5 bases). This CDR3 spans 15 amino acids. Germline assignment: CDR1 MNHEY and CDR2 SMNVEV (reference sequence). With 0 bases removed from V and 5 bases from J, the gap between germline ends came to 13 bases. The CDR3 region has the DNA TGTGCCAGCAGTTTATCGGGGAATCCAGGGTATGGCTACACCTTC. Translating it yields CASSLSGNPGYGYTF.

V is TRBV28 and J is TRBJ2-7; TRBD1 is a possible D gene (5 bases). Germline V lookup: CDR1 MDHEN, CDR2 SYDVKM. There are 13 residues in the CDR3. Deletions cut 3 bases from V and 1 base from J, with 7 bases between. CDR3 sequence reads: CASSLGQSYEQYF. CDR3 nucleotides: TGTGCCAGCAGTTTGGGGCAGTCCTACGAGCAGTACTTC.

V usage is TRBV5-1 and J usage is TRBJ1-3; possible D gene TRBD1, 5 bases. Germline lookup yields CDR1 SGHRS and CDR2 YFSETQ. This CDR3 has 15 residues. Trimming took 0 bases from V and 4 from J, leaving 11 bases between them. The CDR3 DNA follows: TGCGCCAGCAGCTTGGAGTCAGGGATAGGAAACACCATATATTTT. It specifies CASSLESGIGNTIYF.

The chain carries TRBV5-1 and TRBJ2-3; 12 nucleotides match TRBD2. This CDR3 has 15 residues. The germline CDR1 and CDR2 sequences are SGHRS and YFSETQ. V trimming: 3 bases; J trimming: 10 bases; junction bases outside the gene matches: 9. This CDR3 reads CASSSKPSGGDPQYF. The CDR3 region has the DNA TGCGCCAGCAGCTCGAAACCTAGCGGGGGGGATCCGCAGTATTTT.

This clone appeared a few times. The CDR3, as DNA: TGTGCCAGCAGCTTAGTAGGGGGACCCACCCAAGAGACCCAGTACTTC. This gives the protein CASSLVGGPTQETQYF. V is TRBV7-2 and J is TRBJ2-5, with a possible D match to TRBD1 (6 bases). Between the trimmed V and J ends, which lost 1 base and 1 base, there was a span of 13 bases. The CDR3 is 16 amino acids. Germline values: CDR1 SGHTA, CDR2 FQGNSA.

The chain employs TRBV11-2 and TRBJ2-7; TRBD1 agrees at 9 bases. J lost 7 bases, V lost 0 bases, and 10 bases had no gene match. CDR3 length: 16 residues. Germline-derived CDR1 and CDR2 are SGHAT and FQNNGV. CDR3 loop: CASSLEGQGRAREQYF. CDR3 DNA: TGTGCCAGCAGCTTAGAGGGACAGGGAAGAGCAAGGGAGCAGTACTTC.

The chain joins TRBV27 to TRBJ2-1, with 8 positions matching TRBD2. Germline V gene data show CDR1 as MNHEY and CDR2 as SMNVEV (reference sequence). The CDR3 is 16 amino acids. The ends lost 5 bases at V and 6 bases at J; junction bases unmatched: 12. The CDR3 DNA reads TGTGCCAGCAGTCCATGGGGGAGCGGGAGTGGCAATGAGCAGTTCTTC. Translating it yields CASSPWGSGSGNEQFF.

This clone was picked up a small number of times. The rearrangement uses TRBV7-9 and TRBJ1-1; D is unresolved. The germline V gene encodes CDR1 SEHNR and CDR2 FQNEAQ (reference sequence). The V gene lost 4 bases and the J gene lost 1 base, with 13 bases spanning the gap. This CDR3 contains 15 residues. Here the CDR3 reads CASSSRGLPNTEAFF. In DNA form, the CDR3 reads TGTGCCAGCAGCTCCCGAGGGCTCCCGAACACTGAAGCTTTCTTT.

The chain recombines TRBV28 with TRBJ1-2, with D possibly being TRBD1 (5 bases). CDR1 is MDHEN, CDR2 SYDVKM, per germline. Trimming removed 7 bases from V and 8 bases from J, with 14 bases in between. CDR3 length equals 12 residues. The CDR3: CASIEGALGYTF. CDR3 bases: TGTGCCAGCATAGAAGGGGCGTTGGGCTACACCTTC.

The gene calls are TRBV6-5 and TRBJ2-3; 7 nucleotides match TRBD2. J gave up 4 bases and V 6 bases, and 4 bases lay outside the gene matches. Germline V gene data show CDR1 as MNHEY and CDR2 as SVGAGI. There are 13 residues in the CDR3. CDR3: CASRVGGADTQYF. CDR3 coding DNA: TGTGCCAGCAGGGTGGGGGGGGCAGATACGCAGTATTTT.